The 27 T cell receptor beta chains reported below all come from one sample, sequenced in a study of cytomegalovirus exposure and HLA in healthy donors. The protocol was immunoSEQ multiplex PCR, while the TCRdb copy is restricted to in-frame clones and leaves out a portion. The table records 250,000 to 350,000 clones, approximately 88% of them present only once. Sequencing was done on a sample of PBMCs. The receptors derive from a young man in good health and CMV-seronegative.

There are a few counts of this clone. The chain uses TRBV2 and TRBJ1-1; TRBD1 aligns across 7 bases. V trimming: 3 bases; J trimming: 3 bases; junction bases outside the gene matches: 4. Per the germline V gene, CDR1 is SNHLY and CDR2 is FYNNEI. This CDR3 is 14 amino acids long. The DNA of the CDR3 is TGTGCCAGCAGTGATCCGGACAGGTACACTGAAGCTTTCTTT. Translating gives CASSDPDRYTEAFF.

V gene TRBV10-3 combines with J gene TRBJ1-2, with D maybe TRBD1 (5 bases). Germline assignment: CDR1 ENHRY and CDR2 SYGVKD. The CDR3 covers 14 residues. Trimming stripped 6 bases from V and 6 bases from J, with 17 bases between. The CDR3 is CAIRGGLPGDGYTF. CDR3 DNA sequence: TGTGCCATCAGGGGAGGCTTGCCGGGGGATGGCTACACCTTC.

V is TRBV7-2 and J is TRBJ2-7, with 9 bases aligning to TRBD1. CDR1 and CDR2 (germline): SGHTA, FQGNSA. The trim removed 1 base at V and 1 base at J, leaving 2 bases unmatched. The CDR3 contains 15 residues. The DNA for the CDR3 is TGTGCCAGCAGCTTAGAAGGACAGGGGTCCTACGAGCAGTACTTC. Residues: CASSLEGQGSYEQYF.

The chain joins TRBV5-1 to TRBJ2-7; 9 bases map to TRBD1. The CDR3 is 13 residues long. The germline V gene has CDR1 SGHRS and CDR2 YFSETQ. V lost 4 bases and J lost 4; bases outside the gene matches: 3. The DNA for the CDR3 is TGCGCCAGCAGCATGGGACAGGGTTACGAGCAGTACTTC. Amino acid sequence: CASSMGQGYEQYF.

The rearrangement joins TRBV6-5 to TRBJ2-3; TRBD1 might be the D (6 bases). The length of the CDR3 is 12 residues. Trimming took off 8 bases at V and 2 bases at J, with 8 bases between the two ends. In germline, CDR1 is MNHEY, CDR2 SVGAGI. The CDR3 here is CASGQNTDTQYF. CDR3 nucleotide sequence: TGTGCCAGCGGACAGAACACAGATACGCAGTATTTT.

For the CDR3, the DNA is TGTGCCAGCAGTTCCGGGACAGGGGGTCGGACTGAAGCTTTCTTT. Its translation is CASSSGTGGRTEAFF. V usage is TRBV6-5 and J usage is TRBJ1-1; 11 bases are a match to TRBD1. The CDR3 sequence is 15 residues long. The germline CDR1 and CDR2 sequences are MNHEY and SVGAGI. With V trimmed by 4 bases and J by 5 bases, 6 bases remained unmatched.

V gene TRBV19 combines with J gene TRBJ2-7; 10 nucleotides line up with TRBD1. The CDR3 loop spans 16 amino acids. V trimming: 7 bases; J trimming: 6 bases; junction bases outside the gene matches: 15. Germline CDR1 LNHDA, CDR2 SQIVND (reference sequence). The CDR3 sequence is CASTPVGDRGLSEQYF. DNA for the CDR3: TGTGCCAGTACCCCAGTGGGCGACAGGGGGCTATCCGAGCAGTACTTC.

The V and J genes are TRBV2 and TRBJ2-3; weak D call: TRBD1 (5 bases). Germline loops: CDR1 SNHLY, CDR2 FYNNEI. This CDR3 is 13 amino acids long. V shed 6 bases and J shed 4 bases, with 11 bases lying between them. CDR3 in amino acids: CASSADRSDTQYF. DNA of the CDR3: TGTGCCAGCAGCGCCGACAGATCAGATACGCAGTATTTT.

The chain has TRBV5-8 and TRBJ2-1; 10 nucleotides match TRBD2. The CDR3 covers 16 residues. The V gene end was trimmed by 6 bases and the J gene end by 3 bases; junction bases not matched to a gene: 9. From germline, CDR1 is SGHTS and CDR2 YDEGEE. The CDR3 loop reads CASIDIGLADYNEQFF. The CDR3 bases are TGTGCCAGCATTGATATCGGACTAGCGGACTACAATGAGCAGTTCTTC.

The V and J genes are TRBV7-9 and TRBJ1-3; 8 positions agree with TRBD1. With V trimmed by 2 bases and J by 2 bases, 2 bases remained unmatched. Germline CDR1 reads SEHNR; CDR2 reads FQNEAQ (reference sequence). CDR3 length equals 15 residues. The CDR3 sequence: CASSLSGGAGNTIYF. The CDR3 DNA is TGTGCCAGCAGCTTATCAGGGGGCGCTGGAAACACCATATATTTT.

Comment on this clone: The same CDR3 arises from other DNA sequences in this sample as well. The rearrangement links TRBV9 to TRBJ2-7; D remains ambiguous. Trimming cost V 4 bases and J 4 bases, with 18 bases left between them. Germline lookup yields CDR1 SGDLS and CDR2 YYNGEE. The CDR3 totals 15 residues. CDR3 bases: TGTGCCAGCAGCCCCCCCTCGGCGGCGTCTTACGAGCAGTACTTC. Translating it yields CASSPPSAASYEQYF.

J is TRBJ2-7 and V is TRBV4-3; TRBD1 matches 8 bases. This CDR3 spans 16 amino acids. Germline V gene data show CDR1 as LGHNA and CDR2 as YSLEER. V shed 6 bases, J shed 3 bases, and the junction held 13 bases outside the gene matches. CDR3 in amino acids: CASSLDAGGRIYEQYF. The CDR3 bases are TGCGCCAGCAGTCTAGACGCAGGGGGCAGGATCTACGAGCAGTACTTC.

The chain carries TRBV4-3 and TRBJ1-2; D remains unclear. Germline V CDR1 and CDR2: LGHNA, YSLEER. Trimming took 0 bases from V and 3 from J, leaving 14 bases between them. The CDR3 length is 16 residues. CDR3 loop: CASSQDRWSPDYGYTF. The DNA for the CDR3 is TGCGCCAGCAGCCAAGATCGGTGGTCCCCTGACTATGGCTACACCTTC.

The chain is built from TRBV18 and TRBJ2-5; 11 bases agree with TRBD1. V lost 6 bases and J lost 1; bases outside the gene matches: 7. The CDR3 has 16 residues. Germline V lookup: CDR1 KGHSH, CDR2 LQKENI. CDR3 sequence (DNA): TGTGCCAGCTCGACATCGGGGACAGGGGGCCAAGAGACCCAGTACTTC. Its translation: CASSTSGTGGQETQYF.

This chain's CDR3 is CASSGGGYNQPQHF. CDR3 coding DNA: TGTGCCAGCAGCGGAGGGGGCTATAATCAGCCCCAGCATTTT. The chain has TRBV27 and TRBJ1-5; 7 positions match TRBD1. Germline V gene data show CDR1 as MNHEY and CDR2 as SMNVEV (reference sequence). There are 14 residues in the CDR3. V gave up 6 bases and J gave up 4 bases; unmatched junction bases: 6.

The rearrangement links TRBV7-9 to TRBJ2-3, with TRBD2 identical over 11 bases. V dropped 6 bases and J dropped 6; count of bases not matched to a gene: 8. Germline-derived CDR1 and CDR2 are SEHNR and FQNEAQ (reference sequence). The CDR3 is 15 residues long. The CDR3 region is CASSRASGGRDTQYF. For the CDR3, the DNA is TGTGCCAGCAGTCGAGCTAGCGGGGGGCGGGATACGCAGTATTTT.

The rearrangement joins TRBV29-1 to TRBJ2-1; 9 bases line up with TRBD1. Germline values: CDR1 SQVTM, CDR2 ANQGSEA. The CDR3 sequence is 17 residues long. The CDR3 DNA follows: TGCACGGTTAGGGCCGGGACAGGGTCCAGTAGGTACAATGAGCAGTTCTTC. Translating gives CTVRAGTGSSRYNEQFF.

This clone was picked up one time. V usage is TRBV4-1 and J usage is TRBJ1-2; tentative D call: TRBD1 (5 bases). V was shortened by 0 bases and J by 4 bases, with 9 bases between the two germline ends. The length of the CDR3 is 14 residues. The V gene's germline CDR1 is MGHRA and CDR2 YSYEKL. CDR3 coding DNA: TGCGCCAGCAGCCAAGACGTTGACAGCTATGGCTACACCTTC. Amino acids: CASSQDVDSYGYTF.

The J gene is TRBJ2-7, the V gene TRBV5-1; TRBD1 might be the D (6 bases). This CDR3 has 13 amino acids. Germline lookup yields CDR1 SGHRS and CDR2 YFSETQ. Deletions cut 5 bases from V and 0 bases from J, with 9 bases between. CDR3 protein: CASRSGHSYEQYF. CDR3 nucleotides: TGCGCCAGCAGGTCGGGACACTCCTACGAGCAGTACTTC. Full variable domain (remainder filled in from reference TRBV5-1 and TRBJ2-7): KAGVTQTPRYLIKTRGQQVTLSCSPISGHRSVSWYQQTPGQGLQFLFEYFSETQRNKGNFPGRFSGRQFSNSRSEMNVSTLELGDSALYLCASRSGHSYEQYFGPGTRLTVT.

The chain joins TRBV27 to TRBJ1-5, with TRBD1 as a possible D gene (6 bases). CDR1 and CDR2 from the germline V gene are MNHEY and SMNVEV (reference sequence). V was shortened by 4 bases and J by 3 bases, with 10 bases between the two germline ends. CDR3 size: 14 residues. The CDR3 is CASSSTGPNQPQHF. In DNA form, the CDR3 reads TGTGCCAGCAGTTCCACAGGGCCCAATCAGCCCCAGCATTTT.

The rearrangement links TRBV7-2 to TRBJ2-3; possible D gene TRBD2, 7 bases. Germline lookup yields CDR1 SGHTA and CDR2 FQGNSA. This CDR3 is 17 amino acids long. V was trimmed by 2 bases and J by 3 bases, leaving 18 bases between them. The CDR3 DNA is TGTGCCAGCAGCTTACAGATGGGGGGGCTTCTGACAGATACGCAGTATTTT. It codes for CASSLQMGGLLTDTQYF.

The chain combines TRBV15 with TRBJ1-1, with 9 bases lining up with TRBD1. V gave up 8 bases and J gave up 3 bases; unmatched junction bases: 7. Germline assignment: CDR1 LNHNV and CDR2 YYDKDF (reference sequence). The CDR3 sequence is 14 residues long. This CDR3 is CATGTGRPDTEAFF. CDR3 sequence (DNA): TGTGCCACCGGGACAGGGCGACCAGACACTGAAGCTTTCTTT.

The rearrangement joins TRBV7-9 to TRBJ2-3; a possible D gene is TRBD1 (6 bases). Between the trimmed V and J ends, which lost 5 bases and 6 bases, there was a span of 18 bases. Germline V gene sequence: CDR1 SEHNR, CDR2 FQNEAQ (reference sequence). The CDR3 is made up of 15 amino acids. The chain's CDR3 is CASSEGGVGADTQYF. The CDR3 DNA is TGTGCCAGCAGCGAAGGAGGTGTGGGGGCCGATACGCAGTATTTT. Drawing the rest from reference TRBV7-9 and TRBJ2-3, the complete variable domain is DTGVSQNPRHKITKRGQNVTFRCDPISEHNRLYWYRQTLGQGPEFLTYFQNEAQLEKSRLLSDRFSAERPKGSFSTLEIQRTEQGDSAMYLCASSEGGVGADTQYFGPGTRLTVL.

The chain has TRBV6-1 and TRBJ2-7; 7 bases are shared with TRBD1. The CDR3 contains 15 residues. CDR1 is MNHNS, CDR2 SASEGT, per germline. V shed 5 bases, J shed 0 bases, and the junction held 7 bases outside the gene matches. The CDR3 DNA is TGTGCCAGCAGTTTAGACAGGGTGAGCTCCTACGAGCAGTACTTC. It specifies CASSLDRVSSYEQYF.

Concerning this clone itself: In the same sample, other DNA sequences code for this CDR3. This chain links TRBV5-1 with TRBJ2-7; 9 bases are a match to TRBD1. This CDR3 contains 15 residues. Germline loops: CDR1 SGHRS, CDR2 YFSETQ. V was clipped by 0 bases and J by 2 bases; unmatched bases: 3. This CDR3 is CASSLGGTGTYEQYF. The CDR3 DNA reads TGCGCCAGCAGCTTGGGTGGGACAGGGACCTACGAGCAGTACTTC.

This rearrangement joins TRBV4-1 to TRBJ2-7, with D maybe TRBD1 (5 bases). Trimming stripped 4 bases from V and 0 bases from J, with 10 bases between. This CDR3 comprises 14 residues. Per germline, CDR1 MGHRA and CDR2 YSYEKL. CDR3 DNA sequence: TGCGCCAGCAGCCCGTACACAGGCTCCTACGAGCAGTACTTC. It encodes CASSPYTGSYEQYF.

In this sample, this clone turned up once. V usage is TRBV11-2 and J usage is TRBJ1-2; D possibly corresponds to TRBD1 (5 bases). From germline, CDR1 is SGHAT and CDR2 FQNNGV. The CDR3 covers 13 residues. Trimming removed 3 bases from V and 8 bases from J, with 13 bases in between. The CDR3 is CASSFTAYRGYTF. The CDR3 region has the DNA TGTGCCAGCAGCTTTACAGCCTACAGGGGCTACACCTTC.